Described below is a single T cell receptor (beta chain) sequence and its context. Germline CDR1 KGHSH, CDR2 LQKENI. This CDR3 is 14 amino acids long. The ends were cut back, 4 bases at V and 1 base at J, with 10 bases in the middle. The data belong to a study of blood T cell repertoires in COVID-19. Study information: Sources were T cells, B-cell-depleted T cells, or PBMCs; the material itself was cDNA or gDNA.

Libraries were prepared by immunoSEQ multiplex PCR; TCRdb keeps only in-frame clonotypes and omits some of them. The sample carries about 100,000 clones, about 77% recorded once. The receptor comes from a man between 65 and 79 years old with active or convalescent COVID-19. The V gene is TRBV18, the J gene TRBJ1-1; maybe TRBD1 (6 bases). The sample taken for sequencing was peripheral blood. The CDR3 loop reads CASSLDSPNTEAFF. CDR3 in DNA: TGTGCCAGCTCACTGGACAGTCCGAACACTGAAGCTTTCTTT.